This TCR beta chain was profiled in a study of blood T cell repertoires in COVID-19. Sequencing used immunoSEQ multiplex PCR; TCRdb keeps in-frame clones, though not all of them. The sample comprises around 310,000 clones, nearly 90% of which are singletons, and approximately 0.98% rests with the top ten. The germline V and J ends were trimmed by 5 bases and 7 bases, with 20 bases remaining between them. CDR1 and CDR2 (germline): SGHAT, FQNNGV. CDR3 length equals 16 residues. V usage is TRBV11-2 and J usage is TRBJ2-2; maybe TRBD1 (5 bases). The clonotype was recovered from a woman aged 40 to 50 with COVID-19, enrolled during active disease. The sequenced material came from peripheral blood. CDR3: CASSLVGGRVGGELFF. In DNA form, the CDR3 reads TGTGCCAGCAGCCTAGTCGGTGGCAGGGTTGGCGGGGAGCTGTTTTTT.